One and the same sample provided the 4 T cell receptor beta chains below, sequenced in a study of blood T cell repertoires in COVID-19 (dated by TCRdb to 2020 to 2022). Library method: the immunoSEQ multiplex PCR assay. TCRdb's version of the immuneACCESS table is confined to in-frame rearrangements and falls short of the full clone set. An unresolved V gene accounts for under half of the shortfall where checked; the remainder is of unknown origin. The table for this sample lists roughly 120,000 clones; roughly nine tenths of them were counted only once. The biggest ten clones account for approximately 3.5% of the sample. The sequencing input was peripheral blood. These receptors originate from a man aged 45 to 65 with active COVID-19.

The chain recombines TRBV6-1 with TRBJ2-1; 8 nucleotides align to TRBD2. Germline V CDR1 and CDR2: MNHNS, SASEGT. CDR3 size: 16 residues. J lost 4 bases, V lost 2 bases, and 7 bases had no gene match. In DNA form, the CDR3 reads TGTGCCAGCAGTGAATCGGACGGGGGGGCTTACAATGAGCAGTTCTTC. This encodes CASSESDGGAYNEQFF.

This chain joins TRBV2 and TRBJ2-3, with a tentative D call TRBD2 (5 bases). Germline-derived CDR1 and CDR2 are SNHLY and FYNNEI. This CDR3 has 14 residues. Trimming took 7 bases from V and 2 from J, leaving 13 bases between them. CDR3 sequence: CASTRQRSTDTQYF. The CDR3, as DNA: TGTGCCAGCACTCGGCAGCGGTCCACAGATACGCAGTATTTT.

The V gene is TRBV19, the J gene TRBJ2-7, with a possible D match to TRBD1 (5 bases). Trimming took 5 bases from V and 0 from J, leaving 14 bases between them. Germline CDR1 and CDR2: LNHDA and SQIVND (reference sequence). CDR3 length: 15 residues. The CDR3 sequence is CASSGAAGFSYEQYF. The CDR3, as DNA: TGTGCCAGTAGTGGGGCAGCCGGTTTCTCCTACGAGCAGTACTTC.

The chain is built from TRBV30 and TRBJ1-4, with D tentatively TRBD1 (5 bases). CDR3 length: 14 amino acids. V was pared by 2 bases and J by 7 bases, with 14 bases between. Germline V gives CDR1 GTSNPN, CDR2 SVGIG (reference sequence). The CDR3 sequence is CAWSTGPLGEKLFF. CDR3 DNA sequence: TGTGCCTGGAGTACAGGACCACTGGGTGAAAAACTGTTTTTT. Full variable domain (remainder filled in from reference TRBV30 and TRBJ1-4): SQTIHQWPATLVQPVGSPLSLECTVEGTSNPNLYWYRQAAGRGLQLLFYSVGIGQISSEVPQNLSASRPQDRQFILSSKKLLLSDSGFYLCAWSTGPLGEKLFFGSGTQLSVL.